A single T cell receptor (beta chain) is shown here with its context. This specimen belongs to a study of cytomegalovirus exposure and HLA in healthy donors. The J segment lost 7 bases and the V segment lost 6 bases, leaving 12 bases of the junction unmatched. The CDR3 covers 14 residues. Germline loops: CDR1 SNHLY, CDR2 FYNNEI. It was with 60 Vbeta and 13 Jbeta primers that the PCR ran. Assay: immunoSEQ multiplex PCR; the TCRdb copy retains only in-frame clones and omits some. The repertoire has about 160,000 clones, around 76% of them found once; the top ten carry 2% to 2.5%. The sequence was obtained from a female donor in good health and CMV-seronegative. Source material: PBMCs. V and J are TRBV2 and TRBJ2-7; TRBD1 agrees at 7 bases. CDR3 in amino acids: CASRQPGQTSEQYF. Written as DNA, the CDR3 is TGTGCCAGCAGACAACCGGGACAGACTTCGGAGCAGTACTTC.